This TCR beta chain comes out of a study of human T cells and chemical hapten exposure. As for time point: patch test 3, about 24 weeks after DPC sensitization. The treatment denotes: therapeutic diphenylcyclopropenone sensitization with weekly scalp DPC. TCRdb reanalysed the RACE reads using MiXCR and keeps one entry per CDR3 protein. The data hold about 48,000 distinct CDR3 sequences, with more than 9.5% observed a single time. Trimming shortened V by 8 bases and J by 8 bases, and 22 bases separated the two germline ends. Germline V CDR1 and CDR2: SEHNR, FQNEAQ (reference sequence). This CDR3 spans 15 amino acids.

The input for sequencing was whole blood, taken in connection with sensitization to the hapten diphenylcyclopropenone (DPC). This TCR derives from a woman between 40 and 50 years old with alopecia areata. Some clones in this sample may be carry-over from other donors' samples. V gene TRBV7-9 combines with J gene TRBJ2-4; TRBD2 might be the D (6 bases). For the CDR3, the DNA is TGTGCCAGCTCAGCTTCGAGGGCGCGGGGAGACATTCAGTACTTC. This gives the protein CASSASRARGDIQYF.